This T cell receptor beta chain was recovered during a study of STAT3 mutations in large granular lymphocyte leukemia (dated by TCRdb to about 2019). Broadly, across the study: In roughly half of the longitudinally sequenced T-LGLL patients, canonical activating STAT3 mutations were detected. From an initial cohort of approximately 190 LGL patients, more than 15 representative T-LGLL cases were picked for longitudinal TCRbeta and STAT3 sequencing. As controls, the study also included longitudinal sequencing of two patients with natural killer LGL leukemia. On average, sequencing was done at more than 3.5 time points per patient, with the number of samplings ranging from 2 to 8. Serial deep sequencing of TCRbeta CDR3 and STAT3 was performed in patients with T-cell large granular lymphocyte leukemia to reconstruct clonal hierarchy and dynamics. Over half of the T-LGLL patients were given one or more immunosuppressive therapy regimens, and approximately 36% of the treated patients had a hematologic response.

Results and caveats for the whole study, not just this receptor: Because no samples were available when a clone first appeared, clonal expansion was inferred from samplings taken at other points. Variable intervals between samplings and differing treatment regimens complicated linking therapy response to changes in TCR clonal burden. At least one immunodominant TCRbeta clonotype was identified in every T-LGLL patient, and multiple immunodominant subclonotypes were identified in about half of the T-LGLL patients. Since codominant clonotypes persisted in some patients, a small but highly pathogenic clone may have gone undetected. TCR clonotype switching after therapy was seen in about 35% of the 18 patients, with all newly emerging clones being STAT3 wild type. In several patients, dominant TCR clone burden exceeded STAT3 mutant burden, suggesting STAT3 mutation arose secondarily within a pre-expanded clone.

The same DNA, extracted from blood mononuclear cells, served for both the TCR sequencing and the STAT3 sequencing. TCRbeta libraries were sequenced on an Illumina MiSeq, and an average of around 44,000 productive templates per sample was obtained. The immunoSEQ assay, which uses multiplex PCR amplification, was used to generate TCRbeta CDR3 libraries. The study's processing was this. Repertoire diversity was computed as previously defined, with values near 0 indicating extremely monoclonal samples. TCRdb stores this immuneACCESS table with in-frame sequences only. Part of the clones is absent; in the studies checked, under half of the shortfall reflects unresolved V genes, and no reason is known for the rest. V and J calls plus clone size are reproduced from that table; the DNA served to infer D and trimming. Across this sample there are about 15,000 clones, with around 90% seen only once. 7.5% to 9.5% of the sample is held by the ten biggest clonotypes.

The germline V and J ends show losses of 0 bases and 0 bases respectively, and no gene match explains 4 bases of the junction. Inclusive of the bounding cysteine and phenylalanine, the CDR3 is 17 residues long. The CDR3 DNA has 51 bases and is translated from base 1. CDR1 SEHNR and CDR2 FQNEAQ were looked up in the germline V gene (reference sequence). The sample holds one count of this clone. What this receptor recognizes is not known. One base away there is no much larger clone; base qualities are not given. This chain is built from TRBV7-9 and TRBJ1-1; 10 middle bases align to TRBD1. The TCR sequence derives from a woman aged 50 to 65 with T-cell large granular lymphocyte leukemia. Some clones in this sample may be carry-over from other donors' samples. The age is the age at diagnosis. Sequenced: peripheral blood mononuclear cells. In nucleotide form, the sequence is TGTGCCAGCAGCTTAGCCCGAGGACAGGGGGTGAACACTGAAGCTTTCTTT. Protein translation: CASSLARGQGVNTEAFF.